The rows below give T cell receptor beta chains drawn from one sample of a study of blood T cell repertoires in COVID-19. Measured with immunoSEQ multiplex PCR; TCRdb has only the in-frame clones, and not every one. The sample lists about 170,000 clones, approximately 85% occurring once. Sequences were obtained from peripheral blood. The receptor set was obtained from a man older than 75 with COVID-19, enrolled during active disease. CDR3s include the opening cysteine and the closing phenylalanine or tryptophan. A D gene is named only where the DNA matches it firmly. Size values are once, few and many counts, or a class for expanded clones, and some rows have none.

j_gene: TRBJ1-4; v_gene: TRBV27; abundance: once; d_gene: TRBD1; len: 14; CDR3aa: CASSSHRGSEKLFF; CDR3nt: TGTGCCAGCAGTTCCCACAGGGGGAGTGAAAAACTGTTTTTT
j_gene: TRBJ1-2; v_gene: TRBV27; abundance: few; d_gene: -; len: 15; CDR3aa: CASSLGLGANYGYTF; CDR3nt: TGTGCCAGCAGTTTGGGGCTTGGGGCAAACTATGGCTACACCTTC
j_gene: TRBJ1-2; v_gene: TRBV6-1; abundance: -; d_gene: -; len: 14; CDR3aa: CASSEALSPGGYTF; CDR3nt: TGTGCCAGCAGTGAAGCGCTGTCCCCAGGTGGCTACACCTTC
j_gene: TRBJ1-6; v_gene: TRBV27; abundance: few; d_gene: -; len: 14; CDR3aa: CASRTGSNNSPLHF; CDR3nt: TGTGCCAGCAGGACAGGCTCAAATAATTCACCCCTCCACTTT
j_gene: TRBJ1-6; v_gene: TRBV9; abundance: -; d_gene: -; len: 16; CDR3aa: CASSPRTSGVDSPLHF; CDR3nt: TGTGCCAGCAGCCCCCGGACGAGCGGCGTGGATTCACCCCTCCACTTT
j_gene: TRBJ1-5; v_gene: TRBV6-2/TRBV6-3; abundance: once; d_gene: -; len: 14; CDR3aa: CASSRGQYNQPQHF; CDR3nt: TGTGCCAGCAGTCGTGGACAGTACAATCAGCCCCAGCATTTT
j_gene: TRBJ2-2; v_gene: TRBV9; abundance: -; d_gene: -; len: 15; CDR3aa: CASSVDGEVAGELFF; CDR3nt: TGTGCCAGCAGCGTAGACGGGGAAGTAGCCGGGGAGCTGTTTTTT
j_gene: TRBJ2-7; v_gene: TRBV6-1; abundance: -; d_gene: -; len: 11; CDR3aa: CASSEGGEEYF; CDR3nt: TGTGCCAGCAGTGAGGGGGGAGAGGAGTACTTC
j_gene: TRBJ1-6; v_gene: TRBV3-1/TRBV3-2; abundance: -; d_gene: TRBD1; len: 14; CDR3aa: CASKGTGHNSPLHF; CDR3nt: TGTGCCAGCAAGGGGACAGGGCACAATTCACCCCTCCACTTT
j_gene: TRBJ1-5; v_gene: TRBV24-1; abundance: -; d_gene: TRBD1; len: 18; CDR3aa: CATSDLPGTGGRDQPQHF; CDR3nt: TGTGCCACCAGTGATTTGCCTGGGACAGGGGGAAGGGATCAGCCCCAGCATTTT
j_gene: TRBJ2-3; v_gene: TRBV6-5; abundance: -; d_gene: TRBD2; len: 14; CDR3aa: CASRASGETDTQYF; CDR3nt: TGTGCCAGCAGAGCTAGCGGGGAGACAGATACGCAGTATTTT
j_gene: TRBJ1-2; v_gene: TRBV5-4; abundance: -; d_gene: TRBD1; len: 14; CDR3aa: CASSLGTGTYGYTF; CDR3nt: TGTGCCAGCAGCTTGGGGACAGGGACCTATGGCTACACCTTC
j_gene: TRBJ1-4; v_gene: TRBV18; abundance: -; d_gene: -; len: 14; CDR3aa: CASSRSATNEKLFF; CDR3nt: TGTGCCAGCTCCCGTAGTGCAACTAATGAAAAACTGTTTTTT
j_gene: TRBJ1-2; v_gene: TRBV6-1; abundance: -; d_gene: -; len: 14; CDR3aa: CASSEATSRGGYTF; CDR3nt: TGTGCCAGCAGTGAAGCTACCTCCCGGGGAGGCTACACCTTC
j_gene: TRBJ1-4; v_gene: TRBV18; abundance: -; d_gene: -; len: 14; CDR3aa: CASSPAVVQEKLFF; CDR3nt: TGTGCCAGCTCACCAGCAGTCGTCCAGGAAAAACTGTTTTTT
j_gene: TRBJ1-5; v_gene: TRBV7-9; abundance: once; d_gene: -; len: 16; CDR3aa: CASSLGIGEGNQPQHF; CDR3nt: TGTGCCAGCAGCTTAGGGATAGGGGAGGGCAATCAGCCCCAGCATTTT
j_gene: TRBJ2-1; v_gene: TRBV11-3; abundance: -; d_gene: TRBD1; len: 13; CDR3aa: CASGTGGYNEQFF; CDR3nt: TGTGCCAGCGGGACAGGGGGCTACAATGAGCAGTTCTTC
j_gene: TRBJ1-6; v_gene: TRBV3-1/TRBV3-2; abundance: -; d_gene: -; len: 19; CDR3aa: CASSQEIGVGGTYNSPLHF; CDR3nt: TGTGCCAGCAGCCAAGAAATTGGGGTAGGGGGTACCTATAATTCACCCCTCCACTTT
j_gene: TRBJ2-7; v_gene: TRBV11-3; abundance: -; d_gene: -; len: 15; CDR3aa: CASSLGGSSSYEQYF; CDR3nt: TGTGCCAGCAGCTTAGGGGGCTCAAGCTCCTACGAGCAGTACTTC
j_gene: TRBJ1-3; v_gene: TRBV7-2; abundance: -; d_gene: -; len: 16; CDR3aa: CASSLVAHPSGNTIYF; CDR3nt: TGTGCCAGCAGCTTAGTGGCCCACCCCTCTGGAAACACCATATATTTT
j_gene: TRBJ1-6; v_gene: TRBV19; abundance: -; d_gene: -; len: 17; CDR3aa: CASSISWPTLNNSPLHF; CDR3nt: TGTGCCAGTAGTATTTCCTGGCCAACGCTGAATAATTCACCCCTCCACTTT
j_gene: TRBJ1-1; v_gene: TRBV10-3; abundance: -; d_gene: -; len: 16; CDR3aa: CAIRDKGPVRNTEAFF; CDR3nt: TGTGCCATCCGCGACAAGGGGCCAGTCAGGAACACTGAAGCTTTCTTT
j_gene: TRBJ1-2; v_gene: TRBV7-2; abundance: -; d_gene: -; len: 14; CDR3aa: CASGAGGVGNGYTF; CDR3nt: TGTGCCAGCGGCGCGGGGGGCGTTGGAAATGGCTACACCTTC
j_gene: TRBJ1-4; v_gene: TRBV19; abundance: -; d_gene: -; len: 16; CDR3aa: CASSMAGGLVNEKLFF; CDR3nt: TGTGCCAGTAGTATGGCCGGAGGGTTGGTTAATGAAAAACTGTTTTTT
j_gene: TRBJ2-3; v_gene: TRBV6-1; abundance: -; d_gene: TRBD1; len: 16; CDR3aa: CASSETGGGLTDTQYF; CDR3nt: TGTGCCAGCAGTGAAACAGGGGGCGGTTTGACAGATACGCAGTATTTT
j_gene: TRBJ1-4; v_gene: TRBV12-3/TRBV12-4; abundance: -; d_gene: -; len: 13; CDR3aa: CASTLGGGEKLFF; CDR3nt: TGTGCCAGCACTCTCGGGGGGGGAGAAAAACTGTTTTTT
j_gene: TRBJ1-2; v_gene: TRBV5-5; abundance: -; d_gene: TRBD1; len: 13; CDR3aa: CASSLTGWGGYTF; CDR3nt: TGTGCCAGCAGCCTGACAGGGTGGGGTGGCTACACCTTC
j_gene: TRBJ2-1; v_gene: TRBV20-1; abundance: -; d_gene: -; len: 11; CDR3aa: CSARGLNEQFF; CDR3nt: TGCAGTGCTAGGGGACTCAATGAGCAGTTCTTC
j_gene: TRBJ1-4; v_gene: TRBV5-1; abundance: -; d_gene: TRBD1; len: 14; CDR3aa: CASSPGGTNEKLFF; CDR3nt: TGCGCCAGCAGCCCAGGGGGAACTAATGAAAAACTGTTTTTT
j_gene: TRBJ2-3; v_gene: TRBV28; abundance: -; d_gene: TRBD2; len: 17; CDR3aa: CASSSAVGLAGSRGQYF; CDR3nt: TGTGCCAGCAGTTCCGCGGTTGGACTAGCGGGGAGCAGGGGGCAGTATTTT
j_gene: TRBJ1-1; v_gene: TRBV6-5; abundance: few; d_gene: -; len: 14; CDR3aa: CASRPRRAGTEAFF; CDR3nt: TGTGCCAGCAGGCCCCGACGGGCGGGCACTGAAGCTTTCTTT
j_gene: TRBJ1-1; v_gene: TRBV5-4; abundance: few; d_gene: -; len: 14; CDR3aa: CASSSTGRPDEAFF; CDR3nt: TGTGCCAGCAGCTCCACAGGCAGGCCCGACGAAGCTTTCTTT
j_gene: TRBJ2-1; v_gene: TRBV5-4; abundance: -; d_gene: -; len: 13; CDR3aa: CASSLPRANEQFF; CDR3nt: TGTGCCAGCAGCTTACCCAGGGCCAATGAGCAGTTCTTC
j_gene: TRBJ1-1; v_gene: TRBV2; abundance: -; d_gene: -; len: 15; CDR3aa: CASSLYLPLNTEAFF; CDR3nt: TGTGCCAGCAGCCTCTATTTACCATTGAACACTGAAGCTTTCTTT
j_gene: TRBJ1-1; v_gene: TRBV6-5; abundance: -; d_gene: -; len: 14; CDR3aa: CASSYRRRGTEAFF; CDR3nt: TGTGCCAGCAGTTACAGACGGAGGGGCACTGAAGCTTTCTTT